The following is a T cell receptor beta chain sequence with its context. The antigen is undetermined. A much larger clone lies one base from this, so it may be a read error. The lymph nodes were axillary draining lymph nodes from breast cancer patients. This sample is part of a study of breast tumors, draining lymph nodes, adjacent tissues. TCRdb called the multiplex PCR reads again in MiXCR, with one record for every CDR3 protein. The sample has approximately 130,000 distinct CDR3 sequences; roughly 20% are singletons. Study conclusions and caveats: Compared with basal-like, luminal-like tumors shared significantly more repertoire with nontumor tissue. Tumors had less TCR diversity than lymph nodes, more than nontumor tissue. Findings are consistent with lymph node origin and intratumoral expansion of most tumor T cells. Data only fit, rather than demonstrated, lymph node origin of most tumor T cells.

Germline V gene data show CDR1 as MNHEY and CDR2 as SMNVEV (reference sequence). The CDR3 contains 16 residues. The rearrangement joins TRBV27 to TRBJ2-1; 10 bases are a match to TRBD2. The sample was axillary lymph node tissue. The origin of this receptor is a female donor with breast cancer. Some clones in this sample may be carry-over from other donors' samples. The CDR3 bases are TGTGTCAGCAGTTTAGTAGCGGGAGGTACCAACAATGAGCAGTTCTTC. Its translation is CVSSLVAGGTNNEQFF.